These T cell receptor beta chains were read from a single sample in a study of shared clonotypes between healthy human individuals. Method: immunoSEQ multiplex PCR; TCRdb's copy keeps in-frame clones and lacks some. The sample records about 820,000 clones, over 90% being singletons. Sequenced: naive CD8+ T cells sorted from blood. All receptors derive from a man aged 25 to 40 in good health. CDR3s include the opening cysteine and the closing phenylalanine or tryptophan. Some rows mark clone size as missing; the rest say once, few, many or name a class of expanded clone.

abundance	v_gene	j_gene	CDR3aa
-	TRBV15	TRBJ2-7	CATSKAVGSGAYEQYF
-	TRBV27	TRBJ2-7	CASSLQASGPYEQYF
-	TRBV19	TRBJ2-2	CASSTRPLAGGYTGELFF
-	TRBV7-2	TRBJ1-1	CATHSTGRGLMNTEAFF
-	TRBV11-2	TRBJ2-5	CASSTRTSGPQETQYF
once	TRBV5-4	TRBJ2-4	CASSNPGTEVLAKNIQYF
-	TRBV4-1	TRBJ2-7	CASSQEGRASYEQYF
-	TRBV19	TRBJ2-7	CASSLDFISYEQYF
-	TRBV29-1	TRBJ1-1	CSVVGGSDTEAFF
-	TRBV11-2	TRBJ2-3	CASSLKAGGGQYF
few	TRBV2	TRBJ1-1	CATRVPRKVEAFF
-	TRBV25-1	TRBJ2-1	CASSVSLAGRTNEQFF
-	TRBV28	TRBJ1-1	CASGNRGATEAFF
-	TRBV2	TRBJ2-5	CASSESTSGQETQYF
-	TRBV28	TRBJ1-1	CASSMITPAPGPQPRTEAFF
-	TRBV7-9	TRBJ2-1	CASSFPQSDLAGGEQFF
-	TRBV19	TRBJ2-7	CASSIGLTYEQYF
once	TRBV4-2	TRBJ2-7	CASSPERNPGLAGTSPTYEQYF
once	TRBV7-3	TRBJ2-5	CASSPTSGRLETQYF